This T cell receptor (beta chain) was recovered during a study of T cell responses to AZD1222 COVID-19 vaccine. This clone showed up just a few times. Trimming took 0 bases from V and 4 from J, leaving 15 bases between them. The CDR3 is 16 amino acids. Germline V gene lookup returns CDR1 LGHNA and CDR2 YNFKEQ. Profiled with immunoSEQ multiplex PCR; TCRdb holds only in-frame clones, not every one. The sample carries over 130,000 clones, 90% to 95% recorded once. The TCR was taken from an adult in good health. V gene TRBV4-2 combines with J gene TRBJ1-1; D might be TRBD1 (5 bases). This sample comprised peripheral blood, obtained on day 0 of AZD1222 vaccination. The CDR3 spells CASSQDASGMSTEAFF. The CDR3 bases are TGTGCCAGCAGCCAAGATGCCTCAGGGATGAGCACTGAAGCTTTCTTT.